This is a list of T cell receptor beta chains from one sample in a study of OX40 agonist ivuxolimab in advanced cancers. This table comes from immunoSEQ multiplex PCR, and its TCRdb copy is limited to in-frame clones, with some not included. Among about 66,000 clones listed, about 85% were seen once. Sequences were derived from CD4+ or CD8+ T cells sorted from blood, sampled in a trial of the OX40 agonist ivuxolimab. Receptors originate from an adult with an advanced solid tumor such as melanoma, head and neck, liver or kidney cancer. Each CDR3 is given with its conserved first and last residue. A D gene is named only where the DNA matches it firmly. Size is omitted from some rows. Given values are once, few, many or a class for expanded clones.

D: .
J: TRBJ2-7
V: TRBV28
size: .
CDR3: CASSLDRVLAYEQYF
DNA: TGTGCCAGCAGTTTGGATAGAGTACTAGCCTACGAGCAGTACTTC

D: TRBD1
J: TRBJ1-5
V: TRBV28
size: .
CDR3: CASREGGDGQPQHF
DNA: TGTGCCAGCAGAGAAGGGGGCGACGGTCAGCCCCAGCATTTT

D: .
J: TRBJ1-1
V: TRBV9
size: .
CDR3: CASSLSRFTEAFF
DNA: TGTGCCAGCAGCCTAAGTCGGTTCACTGAAGCTTTCTTT

D: .
J: TRBJ2-7
V: TRBV5-1
size: .
CDR3: CASRETGSIDEQYF
DNA: TGCGCCAGCCGGGAGACAGGGTCCATCGACGAGCAGTACTTC

D: .
J: TRBJ1-5
V: TRBV2
size: .
CDR3: CASSATGGTNQPQHF
DNA: TGTGCCAGCAGTGCTACGGGCGGTACCAATCAGCCCCAGCATTTT

D: .
J: TRBJ2-1
V: TRBV6-4
size: .
CDR3: CASSELSGTFAYNEQFF
DNA: TGTGCCAGCAGTGAACTTTCCGGGACGTTCGCCTACAATGAGCAGTTCTTC

D: .
J: TRBJ1-2
V: TRBV7-2
size: .
CDR3: CASSFLQRAYGYTF
DNA: TGTGCCAGCAGCTTTCTACAGAGAGCCTATGGCTACACCTTC

D: TRBD2
J: TRBJ2-7
V: TRBV5-1
size: .
CDR3: CASSLPGGAREQYF
DNA: TGCGCCAGCAGCTTGCCGGGAGGGGCGCGGGAGCAGTACTTC

D: .
J: TRBJ1-2
V: TRBV7-2
size: .
CDR3: CASSLEVGRTGGYTF
DNA: TGTGCCAGCAGCTTAGAAGTGGGACGAACGGGGGGCTACACCTTC

D: .
J: TRBJ2-1
V: TRBV19
size: .
CDR3: CASSIWIWDEQFF
DNA: TGTGCCAGTAGTATATGGATTTGGGATGAGCAGTTCTTC

D: TRBD2
J: TRBJ2-2
V: TRBV9
size: few
CDR3: CASSVGALAGGPGELFF
DNA: TGTGCCAGCAGCGTAGGGGCGCTAGCGGGGGGGCCCGGGGAGCTGTTTTTT

D: TRBD1
J: TRBJ1-5
V: TRBV28
size: .
CDR3: CASTRGQGAYQPQHF
DNA: TGTGCCAGCACTAGAGGCCAGGGGGCCTACCAGCCCCAGCATTTT

D: .
J: TRBJ1-1
V: TRBV5-1
size: once
CDR3: CASGGGLNTEAFF
DNA: TGCGCCAGCGGAGGTGGTCTGAACACTGAAGCTTTCTTT

D: TRBD1
J: TRBJ1-3
V: TRBV2
size: .
CDR3: CASSMTGVAGNTIYF
DNA: TGTGCCAGCAGCATGACAGGGGTGGCTGGAAACACCATATATTTT

D: .
J: TRBJ1-2
V: TRBV6-4
size: .
CDR3: CATQGQGGYTF
DNA: TGTGCCACCCAGGGGCAGGGTGGCTACACCTTC

D: .
J: TRBJ2-7
V: TRBV6-5
size: .
CDR3: CASEDSPYEQYF
DNA: TGTGCCAGCGAGGACAGCCCCTACGAGCAGTACTTC

D: .
J: TRBJ2-3
V: TRBV2
size: .
CDR3: CASSWTGLFTDTQYF
DNA: TGTGCCAGCAGTTGGACTGGATTATTCACAGATACGCAGTATTTT